These 7 T cell receptor beta chains came from one sample sequenced in a study of blood T cell repertoires in COVID-19. Profiled with immunoSEQ multiplex PCR; TCRdb holds only in-frame clones, not every one. In the table there are under 40,000 clones, more than 80% of which are singletons. The sample consisted of peripheral blood. The receptor set was obtained from a male donor with active COVID-19.

This sequence joins TRBV5-8 and TRBJ2-1; 8 nucleotides agree with TRBD1. This CDR3 comprises 12 residues. The germline V gene encodes CDR1 SGHTS and CDR2 YDEGEE. Trimming took 2 bases from V and 11 from J; bases not matched to a gene: 3. CDR3 loop: CASSFDRGKQFF. The DNA for the CDR3 is TGTGCCAGCAGCTTCGACAGGGGTAAGCAGTTCTTC. The full variable domain, completed using reference TRBV5-8 and TRBJ2-1, is EAGVTQSPTHLIKTRGQQATLRCSPISGHTSVYWYQQALGLGLQFLLWYDEGEERNRGNFPPRFSGRQFPNYSSELNVNALELEDSALYLCASSFDRGKQFFGPGTRLTVL.

The V and J genes are TRBV9 and TRBJ1-2, with a tentative D call TRBD1 (6 bases). There are 13 residues in the CDR3. V lost 4 bases and J lost 1, with 8 bases in between. CDR1 and CDR2 (germline): SGDLS, YYNGEE. The CDR3 DNA reads as TGTGCCAGCAGCCGGGACAATAACTATGGCTACACCTTC. Its protein is CASSRDNNYGYTF.

J is TRBJ1-4 and V is TRBV4-3; no firm D call. Looked up from germline, CDR1 is LGHNA and CDR2 is YSLEER. This CDR3 spans 15 amino acids. With 2 bases removed from V and 7 bases from J, the gap between germline ends came to 14 bases. CDR3 sequence: CASSQFRQAGEKLFF. CDR3 bases: TGCGCCAGCAGCCAATTTAGACAAGCAGGTGAAAAACTGTTTTTT.

This chain connects TRBV4-1 to TRBJ1-1; TRBD1 matches at 9 bases. This CDR3 is 15 amino acids long. Germline CDR1 and CDR2: MGHRA and YSYEKL. Germline trimming cut 4 bases from V and 1 base from J; bases unmatched to any gene: 4. CDR3 sequence reads: CASSPGQGPNTEAFF. The CDR3 DNA follows: TGCGCCAGCAGCCCGGGACAGGGACCGAACACTGAAGCTTTCTTT.

This chain links TRBV7-2 with TRBJ1-6, with D uncertain. Germline loops: CDR1 SGHTA, CDR2 FQGNSA. The CDR3 has 17 amino acids. The V gene lost 4 bases and the J gene lost 0 bases, with 13 bases spanning the gap. The CDR3 is CASSSQSASSYNSPLHF. For the CDR3, the DNA is TGTGCCAGCAGCTCACAGTCGGCAAGCTCCTATAATTCACCCCTCCACTTT.

V usage is TRBV6-6 and J usage is TRBJ1-2; TRBD1 agrees at 8 bases. The junction had 3 bases not matched to a gene; V was cut back by 2 bases and J by 1 base. The CDR3 is 15 amino acids. Germline V gives CDR1 MNHNY, CDR2 SVGAGI (reference sequence). The CDR3 region has the DNA TGTGCCAGCAGTTACGTTACAGGGGGTAACTATGGCTACACCTTC. Protein sequence: CASSYVTGGNYGYTF.

The chain combines TRBV18 with TRBJ1-5; D remains ambiguous. This CDR3 has 13 residues. V was clipped by 3 bases and J by 7 bases, with 10 bases between them. Germline V gene lookup returns CDR1 KGHSH and CDR2 LQKENI. This CDR3 is CASSPLLEQPQHF. The CDR3, as DNA: TGTGCCAGCTCACCGCTTTTGGAGCAGCCCCAGCATTTT.